These 2 T cell receptor beta chains came from one sample sequenced in a study of blood T cell repertoires in COVID-19. Clones were sequenced by immunoSEQ multiplex PCR, and TCRdb holds only the in-frame ones, with some missing. The table includes about 120,000 clones, 86% detected once. The material sequenced was peripheral blood. The origin of the receptors is a man aged 35 to 55 with acute or convalescent COVID-19.

The chain employs TRBV2 and TRBJ1-1; 7 nucleotides align to TRBD1. Germline V CDR1 and CDR2: SNHLY, FYNNEI. There are 13 residues in the CDR3. The ends lost 6 bases at V and 6 bases at J; junction bases unmatched: 7. For the CDR3, the DNA is TGTGCCAGCAGACAACAGGGGTTGTCTGAAGCTTTCTTT. Its protein is CASRQQGLSEAFF.

J is TRBJ1-1 and V is TRBV27, with D unclear. Trimming removed 0 bases at V and 4 bases at J, with 6 bases between. From germline, CDR1 is MNHEY and CDR2 SMNVEV (reference sequence). The CDR3 is 13 residues long. This CDR3 reads CASSLSGPTEAFF. In DNA, the CDR3 is TGTGCCAGCAGTTTATCTGGGCCCACTGAAGCTTTCTTT.